A selection of T cell receptor beta chains follows, all from one sample in a study of CXCR3-negative and CXCR3-positive naive CD8 T cells. Reprocessing the 5' RACE reads, TCRdb reports a single entry for every CDR3 protein and omits DNA. This listing includes approximately 70,000 distinct CDR3 sequences. The sequenced material came from naive CXCR3- CD8+ T cells from blood. The source is a human donor in good health. Some clones in this sample may be carry-over from other donors' samples. Each CDR3 is given with its conserved first and last residue. The order of the fields is J gene, V gene, CDR3 protein.

TRBJ1-2 | TRBV29-1 | CSALRDGLYGYTF
TRBJ2-1 | TRBV5-1 | CASSLGESSYNEQFF
TRBJ1-1 | TRBV28 | CASSRYRGRNTEAFF
TRBJ1-1 | TRBV29-1 | CSVAPGQGVAEAFF
TRBJ1-5 | TRBV7-2 | CASSYPGQDQPQHF
TRBJ1-5 | TRBV6-6 | CASSYRQGAVQPQHF
TRBJ2-7 | TRBV5-1 | CASSSLTPNEQYF
TRBJ2-7 | TRBV29-1 | CSVAGQGTEQYF
TRBJ1-1 | TRBV29-1 | CSCWTVNTEAFF
TRBJ2-2 | TRBV2 | CASTHDPSRGPTGELFF